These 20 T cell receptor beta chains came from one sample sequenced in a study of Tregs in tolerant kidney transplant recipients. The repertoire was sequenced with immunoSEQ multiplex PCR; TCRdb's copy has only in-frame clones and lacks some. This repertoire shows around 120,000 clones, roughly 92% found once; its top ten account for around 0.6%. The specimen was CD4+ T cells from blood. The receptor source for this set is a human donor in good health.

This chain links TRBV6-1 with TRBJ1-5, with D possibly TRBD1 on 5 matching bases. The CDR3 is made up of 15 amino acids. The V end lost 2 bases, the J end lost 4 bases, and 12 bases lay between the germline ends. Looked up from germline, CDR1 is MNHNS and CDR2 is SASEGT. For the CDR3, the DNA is TGTGCCAGCAGTGAAAGTAGCAGGGAGAATCAGCCCCAGCATTTT. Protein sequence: CASSESSRENQPQHF.

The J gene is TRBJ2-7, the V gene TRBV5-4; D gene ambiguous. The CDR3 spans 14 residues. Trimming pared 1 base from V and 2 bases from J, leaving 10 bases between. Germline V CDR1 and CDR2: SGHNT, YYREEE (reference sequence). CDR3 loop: CASSLRTQTYEQYF. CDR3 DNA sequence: TGTGCCAGCAGCTTGAGAACCCAAACCTACGAGCAGTACTTC.

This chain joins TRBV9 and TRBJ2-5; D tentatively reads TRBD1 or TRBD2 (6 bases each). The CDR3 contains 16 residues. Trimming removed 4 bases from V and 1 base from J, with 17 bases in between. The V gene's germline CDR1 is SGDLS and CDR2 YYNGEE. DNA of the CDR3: TGTGCCAGCAGCCCATCGGCGGGGACACCCCAAGAGACCCAGTACTTC. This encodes CASSPSAGTPQETQYF.

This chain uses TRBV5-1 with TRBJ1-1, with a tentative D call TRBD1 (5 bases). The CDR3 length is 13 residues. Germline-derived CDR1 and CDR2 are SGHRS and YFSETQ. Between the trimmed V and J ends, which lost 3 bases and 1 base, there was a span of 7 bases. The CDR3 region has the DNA TGCGCCAGCAGCTGGGACGGGAACACTGAAGCTTTCTTT. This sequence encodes CASSWDGNTEAFF.

The CDR3 sequence is CAISDRGQETQYF. CDR3 in DNA: TGTGCCATCAGTGACCGGGGACAAGAGACCCAGTACTTC. The chain uses TRBV10-3 and TRBJ2-5; D is possibly TRBD2 (5 bases). The CDR3 runs 13 residues. V was trimmed by 3 bases and J by 2 bases, leaving 7 bases between them. CDR1 and CDR2 from the germline V gene are ENHRY and SYGVKD.

CDR3 protein: CSVEGAAGLRGAIDYGYTF. The CDR3 coding sequence is TGCAGCGTTGAAGGTGCCGCGGGACTCAGAGGTGCCATCGACTATGGCTACACCTTC. The rearrangement uses TRBV29-1 and TRBJ1-2; tentatively, D is TRBD1 (5 bases). CDR1 SQVTM and CDR2 ANQGSEA come from the germline V gene. The V end was cut by 1 base, the J end by 3 bases, with 27 bases between. This CDR3 has 19 residues.

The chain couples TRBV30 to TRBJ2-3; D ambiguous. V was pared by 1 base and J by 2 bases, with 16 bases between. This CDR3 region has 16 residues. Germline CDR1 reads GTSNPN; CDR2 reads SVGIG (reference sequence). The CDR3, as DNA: TGTGCCTGGAGTGAATATGCTACTCGGACCACAGATACGCAGTATTTT. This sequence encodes CAWSEYATRTTDTQYF.

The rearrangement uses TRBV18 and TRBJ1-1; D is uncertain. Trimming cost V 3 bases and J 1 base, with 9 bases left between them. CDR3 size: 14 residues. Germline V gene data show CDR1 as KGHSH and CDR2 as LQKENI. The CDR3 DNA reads TGTGCCAGCTCACCGGCGGGAGCGAACACTGAAGCTTTCTTT. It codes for CASSPAGANTEAFF.

This CDR3 is CASSLRGGQGGTYEQYF. In DNA form, the CDR3 reads TGTGCCAGCAGCTTAAGGGGTGGACAGGGGGGAACCTACGAGCAGTACTTC. The chain recombines TRBV7-9 with TRBJ2-7, with TRBD1 matching 10 bases. The CDR3 runs 17 residues. The germline CDR1 and CDR2 sequences are SEHNR and FQNEAQ (reference sequence). Unmatched junction bases numbered 9, after V lost 2 bases and J lost 2 bases.

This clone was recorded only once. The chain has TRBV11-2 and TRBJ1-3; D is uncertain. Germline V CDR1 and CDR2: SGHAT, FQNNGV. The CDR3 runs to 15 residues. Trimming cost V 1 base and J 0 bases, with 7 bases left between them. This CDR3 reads CASSLGDISGNTIYF. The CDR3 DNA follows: TGTGCCAGCAGCTTAGGGGATATCTCTGGAAACACCATATATTTT.

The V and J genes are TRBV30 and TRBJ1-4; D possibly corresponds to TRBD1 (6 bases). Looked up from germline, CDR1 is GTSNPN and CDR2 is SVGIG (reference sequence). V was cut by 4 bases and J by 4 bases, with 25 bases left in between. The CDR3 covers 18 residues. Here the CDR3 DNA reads TGTGCCTGGACTGCCCGGCGGAGTCCAGGGGCAGGTAATGAAAAACTGTTTTTT. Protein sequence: CAWTARRSPGAGNEKLFF.

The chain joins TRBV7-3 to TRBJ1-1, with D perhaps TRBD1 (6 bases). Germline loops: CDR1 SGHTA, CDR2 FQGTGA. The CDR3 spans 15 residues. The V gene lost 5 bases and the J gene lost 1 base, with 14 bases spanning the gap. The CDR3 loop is CASSPTGTQNTEAFF. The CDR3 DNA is TGTGCCAGCAGCCCGACCGGGACACAGAACACTGAAGCTTTCTTT.

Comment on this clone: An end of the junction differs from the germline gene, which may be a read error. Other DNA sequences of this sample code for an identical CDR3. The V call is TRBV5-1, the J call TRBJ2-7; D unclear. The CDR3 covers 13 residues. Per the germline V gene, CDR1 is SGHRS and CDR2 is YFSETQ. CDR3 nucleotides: TGCGCCAGCAGCTTGGTAGAGGACGGCGAGCAATACTTC. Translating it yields CASSLVEDGEQYF.

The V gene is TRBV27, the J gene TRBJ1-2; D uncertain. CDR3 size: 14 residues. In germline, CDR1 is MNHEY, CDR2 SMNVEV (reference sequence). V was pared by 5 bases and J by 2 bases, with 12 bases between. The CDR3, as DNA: TGTGCCAGCAGTCCCCGGAGGCAGAACTATGGCTACACCTTC. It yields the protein CASSPRRQNYGYTF.

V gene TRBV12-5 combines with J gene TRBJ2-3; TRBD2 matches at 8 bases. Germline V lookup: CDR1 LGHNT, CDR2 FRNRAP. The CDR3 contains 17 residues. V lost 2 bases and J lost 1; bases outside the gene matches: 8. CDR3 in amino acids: CASGLSPAGAGTDTQYF. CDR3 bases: TGTGCTAGTGGTTTGAGCCCAGCGGGAGCGGGCACAGATACGCAGTATTTT.

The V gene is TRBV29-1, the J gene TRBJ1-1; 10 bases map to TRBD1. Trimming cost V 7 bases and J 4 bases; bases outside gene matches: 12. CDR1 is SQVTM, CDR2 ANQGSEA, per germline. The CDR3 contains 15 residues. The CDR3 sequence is CSAGKDRGPGTEAFF. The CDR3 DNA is TGCAGCGCTGGGAAAGACAGGGGGCCCGGCACTGAAGCTTTCTTT.

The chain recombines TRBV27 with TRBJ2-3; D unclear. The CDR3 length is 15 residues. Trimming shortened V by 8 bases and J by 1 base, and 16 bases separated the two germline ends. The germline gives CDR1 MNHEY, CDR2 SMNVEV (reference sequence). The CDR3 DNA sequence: TGTGCCAGCCAAAATCTAGGGCTGCGCACAGATACGCAGTATTTT. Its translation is CASQNLGLRTDTQYF.

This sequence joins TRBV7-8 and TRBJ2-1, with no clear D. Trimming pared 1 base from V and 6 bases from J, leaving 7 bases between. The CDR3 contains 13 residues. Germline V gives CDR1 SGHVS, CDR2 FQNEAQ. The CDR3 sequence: CASSLEYSNEQFF. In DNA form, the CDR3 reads TGTGCCAGCAGCTTAGAATATTCCAATGAGCAGTTCTTC.

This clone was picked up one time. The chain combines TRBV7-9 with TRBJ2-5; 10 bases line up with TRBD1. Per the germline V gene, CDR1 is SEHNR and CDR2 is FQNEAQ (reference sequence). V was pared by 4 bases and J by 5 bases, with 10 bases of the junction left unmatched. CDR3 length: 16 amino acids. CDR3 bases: TGTGCCAGCAGCTCTAGACAGGGGGCACTCGGGGAGACCCAGTACTTC. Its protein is CASSSRQGALGETQYF.

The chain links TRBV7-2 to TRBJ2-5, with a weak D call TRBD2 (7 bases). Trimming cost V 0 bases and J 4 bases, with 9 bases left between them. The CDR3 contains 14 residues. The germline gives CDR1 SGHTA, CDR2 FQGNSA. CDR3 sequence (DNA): TGTGCCAGCAGCTTAGCGGGGGGGCGAGAGACCCAGTACTTC. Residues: CASSLAGGRETQYF.